This entry lists 9 T cell receptor beta chains sequenced from one sample in a study of blood T cell repertoires in COVID-19 (dated by TCRdb to 2018 to 2021). Preparation of the library involved the immunoSEQ multiplex PCR assay. As stored in TCRdb, this immuneACCESS dataset retains in-frame rearrangements with V and J assigned. A fraction of the clones does not appear; measured against another copy, unresolved V genes explain less than half of the discrepancy, and the remainder lacks a known reason. In this sample the table shows about 270,000 clones, about nine tenths of which occur a single time. 4.1% of the sample comes from the top ten. The sample taken for sequencing was PBMCs or T cells enriched from blood (not recorded which). The receptor set was obtained from a woman aged 25 to 45 with acute COVID-19.

The chain joins TRBV4-2 to TRBJ1-3; D unresolved. V gave up 3 bases and J gave up 2 bases, with 11 bases separating them. Germline CDR1 reads LGHNA; CDR2 reads YNFKEQ. CDR3 size: 15 residues. CDR3 DNA sequence: TGTGCCAGCAGCCAGGAGCGTCCCCCTGGAAACACCATATATTTT. This translates into CASSQERPPGNTIYF.

V usage is TRBV28 and J usage is TRBJ1-6; D might be TRBD1 (5 bases). V was trimmed by 11 bases and J by 0 bases, leaving 11 bases between them. The length of the CDR3 is 14 residues. From germline, CDR1 is MDHEN and CDR2 SYDVKM. CDR3 in DNA: TGTGCCGGGGCAGCCAGCTCCTATAATTCACCCCTCCACTTT. Amino acid sequence: CAGAASSYNSPLHF.

The chain employs TRBV2 and TRBJ1-5; D call uncertain. V dropped 2 bases and J dropped 2 bases, with 10 bases sitting between them. This CDR3 spans 15 amino acids. Germline V gene sequence: CDR1 SNHLY, CDR2 FYNNEI. Here the CDR3 reads CASSELVGGNQPQHF. In DNA, the CDR3 is TGTGCCAGCAGTGAACTGGTAGGAGGCAATCAGCCCCAGCATTTT.

This chain joins TRBV2 and TRBJ1-5, with D hard to call. Trimming took off 7 bases at V and 2 bases at J, with 15 bases between the two ends. Per the germline V gene, CDR1 is SNHLY and CDR2 is FYNNEI. CDR3 length: 15 amino acids. CDR3 sequence (DNA): TGTGCCAGCACAGGTAAAGTGTTGGGCAATCAGCCCCAGCATTTT. It translates to CASTGKVLGNQPQHF.

This chain connects TRBV3-1 (or the pseudogene TRBV3-2) to TRBJ2-3; the D gene is possibly TRBD2 (6 bases). V lost 1 base to trimming and J lost 5 bases, with 19 bases between them. Looked up from germline, CDR1 is LGHDT and CDR2 is YNNKEL (reference sequence). The CDR3 consists of 17 residues. CDR3 in amino acids: CASSQVAWQAGGDTQYF. CDR3 sequence (DNA): TGTGCCAGCAGCCAAGTAGCTTGGCAAGCGGGTGGAGATACGCAGTATTTT.

The J gene is TRBJ2-1, the V gene TRBV18; 8 bases are shared with TRBD2. V was clipped by 2 bases and J by 8 bases; unmatched bases: 11. The CDR3 totals 16 residues. Germline V gene data show CDR1 as KGHSH and CDR2 as LQKENI. The CDR3 nucleotides are TGTGCCAGCTCACCAGAAGGGGCGGGAGGTTACGATGAGCAGTTCTTC. Its protein product is CASSPEGAGGYDEQFF.

This clone was counted a single time. The CDR3 sequence: CASKQGSSYNEQFF. The CDR3 region has the DNA TGTGCCAGCAAGCAAGGGAGCTCCTACAATGAGCAGTTCTTC. The genes are TRBV27 and TRBJ2-1, with D possibly being TRBD2 (5 bases). Looked up from germline, CDR1 is MNHEY and CDR2 is SMNVEV (reference sequence). Trimming removed 7 bases at V and 0 bases at J, with 10 bases between. This CDR3 has 14 amino acids.

The rearrangement joins TRBV6-6 to TRBJ2-1; D unresolved. The V end lost 0 bases, the J end lost 0 bases, and 9 bases lay between the germline ends. Looked up from germline, CDR1 is MNHNY and CDR2 is SVGAGI (reference sequence). The CDR3 has 16 amino acids. The CDR3 coding sequence is TGTGCCAGCAGTTACTCAGATCCACTCTCCTACAATGAGCAGTTCTTC. Translating it yields CASSYSDPLSYNEQFF.

This chain connects TRBV18 to TRBJ2-1, with 10 bases that match TRBD1. V shed 4 bases and J 7 bases; nucleotides not matched to a gene: 7. The length of the CDR3 is 15 residues. Germline CDR1 reads KGHSH; CDR2 reads LQKENI. The CDR3 region is CASSRSRDRGNEQFF. The CDR3 nucleotides read TGTGCCAGCTCACGGAGCCGGGACAGGGGAAATGAGCAGTTCTTC.